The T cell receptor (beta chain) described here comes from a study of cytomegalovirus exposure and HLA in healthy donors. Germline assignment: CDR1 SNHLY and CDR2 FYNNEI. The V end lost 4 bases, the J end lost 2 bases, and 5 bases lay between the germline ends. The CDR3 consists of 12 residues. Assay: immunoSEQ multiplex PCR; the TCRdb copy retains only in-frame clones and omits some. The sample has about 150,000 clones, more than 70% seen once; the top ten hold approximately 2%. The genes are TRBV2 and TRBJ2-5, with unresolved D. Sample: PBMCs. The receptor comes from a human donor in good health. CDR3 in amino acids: CASSGRQETQYF. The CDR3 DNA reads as TGTGCCAGCAGTGGGCGGCAAGAGACCCAGTACTTC.